Below, one T cell receptor beta chain is given with its context. What it binds is unknown. After removal of 3 bases from V and 7 bases from J, the junction contained 6 bases not matched to a gene. The germline V gene has CDR1 MNHNS and CDR2 SASEGT. This CDR3 is 14 amino acids long. This entry belongs to a study of a mutant IDH1 vaccine in newly diagnosed glioma. About the research overall: An approximately 62% male, around 38% female split and a mean age of around 41 years characterized treated patients.

The sample's time point: week 5, during vaccination. All doses held 300 ug of mutant IDH1 20-mer peptide, with topical imiquimod. Profiled with immunoSEQ multiplex PCR; TCRdb holds only in-frame clones, not every one. The table records about 27,000 clones, more than 65% of them present only once. Study outcomes and limitations: Apparently unrelated to pseudoprogression were changes in the top peripheral T cell clonotypes. Altogether, around 93% of patients exhibited vaccine-induced immune responses.

The receptor comes from a man aged 35-49 years with glioma. Some clones in this sample may be carry-over from other donors' samples. The sequenced sample was PBMCs, obtained from a glioma patient whose treatment included an IDH1 peptide vaccine. This chain connects TRBV6-1 to TRBJ2-5, with TRBD2 identical over 9 bases. The CDR3 protein is CASSDLAGDGTQYF. Written as DNA, the CDR3 is TGTGCCAGCAGTGATTTAGCGGGGGACGGGACCCAGTACTTC.